The 30 T cell receptor beta chains below come from one sample, sequenced in a study of blood T cell repertoires in COVID-19. Only in-frame clones appear in the TCRdb table, and some are missing; sequencing was by immunoSEQ multiplex PCR. Counted here are about 260,000 clones, around nine tenths occurring once; the ten biggest clones make up about 5.2%. The sample taken for sequencing was peripheral blood. The receptors originated from a woman aged 55-69 years with COVID-19, enrolled during active disease.

The chain recombines TRBV28 with TRBJ1-4; tentatively, D is TRBD1 (6 bases). Deletions cut 3 bases from V and 7 bases from J, with 12 bases between. Germline lookup yields CDR1 MDHEN and CDR2 SYDVKM. The CDR3 consists of 14 residues. CDR3 in DNA: TGTGCCAGCAGTTTTTTGAGGGGGGGTGAAAAACTGTTTTTT. It is translated as CASSFLRGGEKLFF.

This chain connects TRBV6-6 to TRBJ2-5; a weak D match, TRBD1 (6 bases). The V gene lost 7 bases and the J gene lost 5 bases, with 20 bases spanning the gap. This CDR3 comprises 15 residues. The V gene's germline CDR1 is MNHNY and CDR2 SVGAGI (reference sequence). The CDR3 spells CASTPYTGFGETQYF. CDR3 coding DNA: TGTGCCAGCACCCCGTACACAGGGTTTGGGGAGACCCAGTACTTC.

The rearrangement joins TRBV9 to TRBJ2-6; 8 positions agree with TRBD1. Trimming at V came to 0 bases and at J to 0 bases, leaving 14 bases not matched to a gene. Germline V gene lookup returns CDR1 SGDLS and CDR2 YYNGEE. The CDR3 is 21 amino acids. The CDR3 DNA is TGTGCCAGCAGCGTAGCCCCAACAGGGGGAAGGTCAGGCTCTGGGGCCAACGTCCTGACTTTC. This encodes CASSVAPTGGRSGSGANVLTF.

The chain links TRBV5-4 to TRBJ1-6, with no clear D. The CDR3 spans 14 residues. V was clipped by 4 bases and J by 7 bases, with 12 bases between them. Germline-derived CDR1 and CDR2 are SGHNT and YYREEE (reference sequence). This CDR3 reads CASSARVRNSPLHF. CDR3 DNA: TGTGCCAGCAGCGCACGGGTCAGAAATTCACCCCTCCACTTT.

V is TRBV9 and J is TRBJ1-2; 7 nucleotides match TRBD1. V shed 1 base, J shed 1 base, and the junction held 19 bases outside the gene matches. The germline V gene encodes CDR1 SGDLS and CDR2 YYNGEE. CDR3 size: 20 residues. CDR3 sequence (DNA): TGTGCCAGCAGCGTATTAGGGGGCTCGATGTTGGAGACGGGTAACTATGGCTACACCTTC. Protein product: CASSVLGGSMLETGNYGYTF.

The CDR3 region has the DNA TGTGCCTGGAGTGGGGGGCAGGCCAATGGCTACACCTTC. Protein: CAWSGGQANGYTF. The chain employs TRBV30 and TRBJ1-2; D may be TRBD1 (6 bases). The CDR3 totals 13 residues. Germline assignment: CDR1 GTSNPN and CDR2 SVGIG (reference sequence). V lost 1 base and J lost 6, with 12 bases in between.

V usage is TRBV28 and J usage is TRBJ1-4, with D unresolved. The CDR3 is 14 residues long. Trimming stripped 5 bases from V and 8 bases from J, with 15 bases between. CDR1 and CDR2 from the germline V gene are MDHEN and SYDVKM. Here the CDR3 reads CASSPRGIAEKLFF. In DNA, the CDR3 is TGTGCCAGCAGTCCCCGGGGTATTGCGGAAAAACTGTTTTTT.

The V call is TRBV5-1, the J call TRBJ1-2; D may be TRBD1 (6 bases). The V end was cut by 0 bases, the J end by 6 bases, with 12 bases between. Germline values: CDR1 SGHRS, CDR2 YFSETQ. The CDR3 has 14 amino acids. The DNA for the CDR3 is TGCGCCAGCAGCTTGGCGAGGGACACTAATGGCTACACCTTC. As protein: CASSLARDTNGYTF.

This sequence joins TRBV30 and TRBJ1-5; D is unclear. V lost 3 bases and J lost 3, with 9 bases in between. From germline, CDR1 is GTSNPN and CDR2 SVGIG (reference sequence). CDR3 size: 13 residues. The CDR3 sequence is CAWRTSYNQPQHF. In DNA form, the CDR3 reads TGTGCCTGGAGGACTTCCTACAATCAGCCCCAGCATTTT.

V is TRBV11-3 and J is TRBJ2-1; TRBD1 is a possible D gene (5 bases). Germline V CDR1 and CDR2: SGHNT, YENEEA. Trimming left V 3 bases short and J 8 bases short, with 11 bases between. The CDR3 contains 13 residues. CDR3 nucleotides: TGTGCCAGCAGCTTGAATAGGGGCGATGAGCAGTTCTTC. Amino acids: CASSLNRGDEQFF.

This clone was detected only once. The gene calls are TRBV28 and TRBJ1-5, with D unresolved. CDR1 is MDHEN and CDR2 is SYDVKM in the germline V gene. CDR3 length: 17 amino acids. V lost 1 base to trimming and J lost 1 base, with 14 bases between them. For the CDR3, the DNA is TGTGCCAGCAGTTTATCCGCGGGCGGCGGGAGCAATCAGCCCCAGCATTTT. Translated, it gives CASSLSAGGGSNQPQHF.

The chain joins TRBV27 to TRBJ2-7, with 12 bases fitting TRBD2. This CDR3 comprises 17 residues. The germline V gene has CDR1 MNHEY and CDR2 SMNVEV (reference sequence). The trim removed 5 bases at V and 4 bases at J, leaving 12 bases unmatched. CDR3 residues: CASSPIRTSGTRYEQYF. CDR3 coding DNA: TGTGCCAGCAGTCCTATCCGGACTAGCGGGACTCGGTACGAGCAGTACTTC.

J is TRBJ1-2 and V is TRBV6-5, with D unresolved. Trimming stripped 8 bases from V and 2 bases from J, with 12 bases between. Germline V CDR1 and CDR2: MNHEY, SVGAGI. The CDR3 sequence is 13 residues long. The CDR3 DNA is TGTGCCAGCCAATTCTTTGCGAACTATGGCTACACCTTC. This translates into CASQFFANYGYTF.

The chain uses TRBV6-5 and TRBJ2-1; 8 nucleotides match TRBD2. With V trimmed by 0 bases and J by 2 bases, 3 bases remained unmatched. The CDR3 is 16 residues long. CDR1 is MNHEY and CDR2 is SVGAGI in the germline V gene. DNA for the CDR3: TGTGCCAGCAGTTACTCGGGACTAGGGGCCTACAATGAGCAGTTCTTC. Its protein product is CASSYSGLGAYNEQFF.

The sample holds a few counts of this clone. The chain is built from TRBV6-2 or TRBV6-3 and TRBJ1-3, with 7 nucleotides matching TRBD1. CDR1 is MNHEY, CDR2 SVGEGT, per germline. This CDR3 spans 15 amino acids. The junction had 2 bases not matched to a gene; V was cut back by 0 bases and J by 3 bases. The CDR3 sequence is CASSYSRTGGNTIYF. DNA for the CDR3: TGTGCCAGCAGTTACTCCCGGACAGGTGGAAACACCATATATTTT.

The rearrangement joins TRBV9 to TRBJ2-3; TRBD2 aligns across 8 bases. Trimming took 4 bases from V and 4 from J; bases not matched to a gene: 11. Per the germline V gene, CDR1 is SGDLS and CDR2 is YYNGEE. This CDR3 comprises 16 residues. Here the CDR3 reads CASSPRGGPESDTQYF. The DNA of the CDR3 is TGTGCCAGCAGCCCTCGGGGGGGCCCCGAGTCAGATACGCAGTATTTT.

The chain carries TRBV19 and TRBJ1-5; 7 nucleotides match TRBD1. CDR1 and CDR2 (germline): LNHDA, SQIVND (reference sequence). The CDR3 length is 16 residues. V dropped 5 bases and J dropped 1; count of bases not matched to a gene: 8. CDR3 sequence reads: CASSAQQGGSNQPQHF. The CDR3 bases are TGTGCCAGTAGTGCACAGCAGGGGGGAAGCAATCAGCCCCAGCATTTT.

The V call is TRBV7-8, the J call TRBJ2-3; D is possibly TRBD2 (5 bases). V was pared by 3 bases and J by 0 bases, with 10 bases between. The CDR3 is 15 amino acids. Per the germline V gene, CDR1 is SGHVS and CDR2 is FQNEAQ. In DNA, the CDR3 is TGTGCCAGCAGCTTCCTCAGCGGTAGCACAGATACGCAGTATTTT. Amino acids: CASSFLSGSTDTQYF.

This chain joins TRBV7-2 and TRBJ2-1, with 8 bases matching TRBD1. The CDR3 is 15 amino acids. With 5 bases clipped from V and 8 bases from J, the junction kept 11 bases outside the gene matches. Per germline, CDR1 SGHTA and CDR2 FQGNSA. The CDR3 DNA is TGTGCCAGCAGCCCCGGGACAGGCTTTTATTATGAGCAGTTCTTC. This translates into CASSPGTGFYYEQFF.

The chain carries TRBV7-2 and TRBJ2-1, with D possibly TRBD2 on 7 matching bases. The germline V gene has CDR1 SGHTA and CDR2 FQGNSA. The ends were cut back, 5 bases at V and 5 bases at J, with 10 bases in the middle. The CDR3 is 13 amino acids. The CDR3 spells CASSGGAHNEQFF. Written as DNA, the CDR3 is TGTGCCAGCAGCGGGGGGGCCCACAATGAGCAGTTCTTC.

The chain recombines TRBV3-1 (or the pseudogene TRBV3-2) with TRBJ2-4, with D possibly being TRBD2 (5 bases). The V gene lost 4 bases and the J gene lost 0 bases, with 7 bases spanning the gap. The CDR3 contains 14 residues. The germline CDR1 and CDR2 sequences are LGHDT and YNNKEL (reference sequence). CDR3 in DNA: TGTGCCAGCAGCCGAGGACTAGCCAAAAACATTCAGTACTTC. Residues: CASSRGLAKNIQYF.

The sample holds one count of this clone. V usage is TRBV25-1 and J usage is TRBJ1-2; D gene unclear. With 4 bases removed from V and 1 base from J, the gap between germline ends came to 7 bases. Per the germline V gene, CDR1 is MGHDK and CDR2 is SYGVNS. CDR3 length: 13 amino acids. CDR3 in amino acids: CASSGSDNYGYTF. DNA of the CDR3: TGTGCCAGCAGTGGGTCAGATAACTATGGCTACACCTTC.

The rearrangement uses TRBV11-2 and TRBJ1-1; D remains ambiguous. The germline V gene has CDR1 SGHAT and CDR2 FQNNGV. The CDR3 extends over 16 amino acids. V lost 1 base and J lost 5, with 17 bases in between. The DNA for the CDR3 is TGTGCCAGCAGCTTAGCCCTCTCGGCGGCGGGGACTGAAGCTTTCTTT. This sequence encodes CASSLALSAAGTEAFF.

V and J are TRBV5-1 and TRBJ2-7, with D perhaps TRBD1 (5 bases). The CDR3 is 15 residues long. Germline-derived CDR1 and CDR2 are SGHRS and YFSETQ. Trimming removed 0 bases from V and 6 bases from J, with 16 bases in between. CDR3 DNA: TGCGCCAGCAGCTTGGACCTCCTCGGTAGGGGCGAGCAGTACTTC. It specifies CASSLDLLGRGEQYF.

This clone was seen a single time. V and J are TRBV6-2 or TRBV6-3 and TRBJ1-5, with D perhaps TRBD1 (6 bases). V lost 5 bases and J 6 bases, leaving 11 bases between the germline ends. The germline V gene encodes CDR1 MNHEY and CDR2 SVGEGT. The CDR3 covers 13 residues. CDR3 sequence reads: CASSKQGAQPQHF. The CDR3 coding sequence is TGTGCCAGCAGTAAACAGGGTGCTCAGCCCCAGCATTTT.

This chain links TRBV5-4 with TRBJ2-3, with a weak D call TRBD2 (5 bases). Germline assignment: CDR1 SGHNT and CDR2 YYREEE (reference sequence). This CDR3 is built from 13 residues. Trimming cost V 5 bases and J 5 bases, with 12 bases left between them. Written as DNA, the CDR3 is TGTGCCAGCAGTTGGGGTGCGGGAGATACGCAGTATTTT. Its translation: CASSWGAGDTQYF.

The rearrangement joins TRBV6-6 to TRBJ2-1, with 8 bases identical to TRBD1. Germline CDR1 and CDR2: MNHNY and SVGAGI (reference sequence). CDR3 length: 15 residues. After removal of 2 bases from V and 7 bases from J, the junction contained 7 bases not matched to a gene. The CDR3 DNA is TGTGCCAGCAGTTACCTCCGGGACAGGCAAAATGAGCAGTTCTTC. It encodes CASSYLRDRQNEQFF.

This chain connects TRBV12-3 or TRBV12-4 to TRBJ1-2; weak D call: TRBD1 (5 bases). V was trimmed by 6 bases and J by 5 bases, leaving 7 bases between them. The CDR3 covers 11 residues. Here the CDR3 reads CASSREYGYTF. DNA of the CDR3: TGTGCCAGCAGCAGGGAATATGGCTACACCTTC.

The chain combines TRBV18 with TRBJ2-5; D is undetermined. The germline V gene has CDR1 KGHSH and CDR2 LQKENI. This CDR3 contains 15 residues. V lost 1 base to trimming and J lost 3 bases, with 12 bases between them. CDR3 amino acids: CASSPLPTAKETQYF. In DNA form, the CDR3 reads TGTGCCAGCTCACCACTTCCAACAGCTAAAGAGACCCAGTACTTC.

The genes are TRBV11-2 and TRBJ2-5, with 8 bases that match TRBD1. Germline CDR1 is SGHAT and CDR2 is FQNNGV. The CDR3 has 14 residues. Trimming at V came to 5 bases and at J to 4 bases, leaving 6 bases not matched to a gene. DNA for the CDR3: TGTGCCAGCAGCGGACAGGGATCATTAGAGACCCAGTACTTC. Its protein is CASSGQGSLETQYF.